The 21 T cell receptor beta chains below all came from one sample that was sequenced in a study of T cells in Graves' hyperthyroidism and ophthalmopathy. There were TCR beta CDR3 regions amplified from RNA transcripts. The TCR CDR3 was amplified in a first-round RT-PCR using the HTBI primer set. Via MiXCR, TCRdb re-called the multiplex PCR reads, giving one row per CDR3 protein. Among fewer than 700,000 distinct CDR3 sequences listed, under 20% were seen once. The sample was blood. Receptors originate from a woman aged 18-29 years with Graves' ophthalmopathy.

There are many counts of this clonotype. The chain carries TRBV12-3 or TRBV12-4 and TRBJ1-1, with D unresolved. V shed 7 bases and J shed 1 base, with 16 bases lying between them. The CDR3 spans 15 residues. DNA for the CDR3: TGTGCCAGCACCCATGGCAGTTTGAAGAACACTGAAGCTTTCTTT. Its protein product is CASTHGSLKNTEAFF.

This clonotype was seen at least ten times. The chain links TRBV27 to TRBJ2-7; TRBD2 agrees at 9 bases. CDR1 is MNHEY and CDR2 is SMNVEV in the germline V gene (reference sequence). V was pared by 2 bases and J by 3 bases, with 5 bases of the junction left unmatched. The CDR3 is 15 residues long. Here the CDR3 reads CASSLTAGGFYEQYF. The CDR3 DNA reads TGTGCCAGCAGTTTAACAGCGGGGGGCTTCTACGAGCAGTACTTC.

As regards this clonotype: This sequence may be a read error, since a much larger clone differs from it by one base. The chain has TRBV7-9 and TRBJ1-4; D gene unclear. The germline gives CDR1 SEHNR, CDR2 FQNEAQ (reference sequence). This CDR3 comprises 14 residues. V dropped 1 base and J dropped 8 bases, with 11 bases sitting between them. CDR3 amino acids: CASSLGTVREKLFF. The CDR3 coding sequence is TGTGCCAGCAGCTTAGGAACAGTGAGGGAAAAACTGTTTTTT.

This clonotype occurred many times. This chain connects TRBV2 to TRBJ2-1, with 12 bases that match TRBD2. Looked up from germline, CDR1 is SNHLY and CDR2 is FYNNEI. The V and J ends lost 6 bases and 6 bases, in that order; junction bases with no gene match: 3. The CDR3 consists of 14 residues. The CDR3 reads CASSRTSGTNEQFF. The CDR3 DNA reads TGTGCCAGCAGCAGGACTAGCGGGACCAATGAGCAGTTCTTC.

The chain uses TRBV28 and TRBJ1-1; perhaps TRBD1 as D (6 bases). The CDR3 consists of 16 residues. CDR1 is MDHEN, CDR2 SYDVKM, per germline. Trimming removed 0 bases at V and 0 bases at J, with 11 bases between. The CDR3 loop reads CASSLWGATMNTEAFF. The CDR3 DNA is TGTGCCAGCAGTTTATGGGGGGCGACTATGAACACTGAAGCTTTCTTT.

The chain carries TRBV7-9 and TRBJ2-5, with a tentative D call TRBD2 (6 bases). This CDR3 contains 14 residues. V lost 5 bases and J 1 base, leaving 11 bases between the germline ends. The germline CDR1 and CDR2 sequences are SEHNR and FQNEAQ (reference sequence). The CDR3 is CASSIREVQETQYF. Here the CDR3 DNA reads TGTGCCAGCAGCATCAGGGAGGTCCAAGAGACCCAGTACTTC.

A word on this clonotype: Being one base from a much bigger clone, this may be a read error. The chain carries TRBV20-1 and TRBJ2-1; 9 bases match TRBD2. CDR1 is DFQATT and CDR2 is SNEGSKA in the germline V gene (reference sequence). This CDR3 contains 15 residues. The CDR3: CSASRGRASLDEQSF. CDR3 DNA sequence: TGCAGTGCTAGTCGCGGGAGGGCCTCTCTTGATGAGCAGTCCTTC.

This clonotype has ten or more counts. This sequence joins TRBV4-2 and TRBJ2-3; TRBD1 or TRBD2 may be the D gene (5 bases each). Germline loops: CDR1 LGHNA, CDR2 YNFKEQ. V lost 4 bases to trimming and J lost 0 bases, with 17 bases between them. This CDR3 has 17 residues. The CDR3 region has the DNA TGTGCCAGCAGCCCCCGGGACGGACGAGCTAGCACAGATACGCAGTATTTT. Translating gives CASSPRDGRASTDTQYF.

The rearrangement uses TRBV11-2 and TRBJ1-2, with a tentative D call TRBD1 (6 bases). This CDR3 has 15 amino acids. CDR1 and CDR2 from the germline V gene are SGHAT and FQNNGV. V shed 9 bases and J shed 5 bases, with 22 bases lying between them. CDR3 coding DNA: TGTGCCAGTAGTATGGCGACAGGAGGGCCTTATGGCTACACCTTC. Amino acids: CASSMATGGPYGYTF.

The chain employs TRBV19 and TRBJ2-7; a possible D gene is TRBD1 (6 bases). CDR1 LNHDA and CDR2 SQIVND come from the germline V gene (reference sequence). The V and J ends lost 2 bases and 7 bases respectively, with 18 bases between them. CDR3 length equals 15 residues. The CDR3 sequence is CASSINVGQRREQYF. The CDR3 nucleotides are TGTGCCAGTAGTATAAACGTGGGACAAAGGAGGGAGCAGTACTTC.

In this sample, this clonotype turned up a few times. This chain connects TRBV29-1 to TRBJ2-1; D is undetermined. The CDR3 length is 14 residues. Trimming pared 6 bases from V and 5 bases from J, leaving 17 bases between. Germline V gene data show CDR1 as SQVTM and CDR2 as ANQGSEA. CDR3 in amino acids: CSVLARVSNNEQFF. CDR3 coding DNA: TGCAGCGTCCTGGCCCGGGTATCCAACAATGAGCAGTTCTTC.

This clonotype was picked up a small number of times. The V gene is TRBV30, the J gene TRBJ2-7; 7 bases are a match to TRBD1. Germline assignment: CDR1 GTSNPN and CDR2 SVGIG (reference sequence). The CDR3 runs to 14 residues. Losses at the gene ends were 1 base for V and 7 bases for J; bases not matched to a gene: 10. CDR3 nucleotides: TGTGCCTGGAGTGCCAGGGGGAGAGTGGGAGAGCAGTACTTC. Protein product: CAWSARGRVGEQYF.

This clonotype was seen a handful of times. The J gene is TRBJ1-6, the V gene TRBV24-1; the D is unclear. The V gene lost 3 bases and the J gene lost 7 bases, with 3 bases spanning the gap. The germline CDR1 and CDR2 sequences are KGHDR and SFDVKD. This CDR3 has 12 amino acids. CDR3 in DNA: TGTGCCACCAGTGATGCGAATTCACCCCTCCACTTT. Translated, it gives CATSDANSPLHF.

Many counts were recorded for this clonotype. The rearrangement links TRBV20-1 to TRBJ1-1; TRBD1 aligns across 7 bases. The junction had 4 bases not matched to a gene; V was cut back by 2 bases and J by 1 base. From germline, CDR1 is DFQATT and CDR2 SNEGSKA (reference sequence). This CDR3 region has 14 residues. CDR3 DNA sequence: TGCAGTGCTAGACAACAGGGGAGGAACACTGAAGCTTTCTTT. It encodes CSARQQGRNTEAFF.

This clonotype was seen many times. This chain joins TRBV20-1 and TRBJ2-1, with D unresolved. Looked up from germline, CDR1 is DFQATT and CDR2 is SNEGSKA (reference sequence). V was clipped by 0 bases and J by 8 bases, with 8 bases between them. The CDR3 extends over 12 amino acids. CDR3: CSARDRVDEQFF. CDR3 sequence (DNA): TGCAGTGCTAGAGATCGCGTGGATGAGCAGTTCTTC.

This clonotype was detected many times. The chain uses TRBV20-1 and TRBJ2-5; D possibly corresponds to TRBD1 (7 bases). Germline CDR1 and CDR2: DFQATT and SNEGSKA (reference sequence). V dropped 5 bases and J dropped 0 bases, with 10 bases sitting between them. This CDR3 is built from 13 residues. The CDR3 loop is CSAGGTDQETQYF. The DNA of the CDR3 is TGCAGTGCTGGAGGGACAGACCAAGAGACCCAGTACTTC.

This clonotype was recorded at least ten times. This chain joins TRBV6-1 and TRBJ1-1; 10 positions match TRBD1. The junction had 6 bases not matched to a gene; V was cut back by 4 bases and J by 1 base. CDR3 size: 16 residues. In germline, CDR1 is MNHNS, CDR2 SASEGT. The CDR3 here is CASSVGTGAANTEAFF. The DNA for the CDR3 is TGTGCCAGCAGTGTCGGGACAGGGGCCGCGAACACTGAAGCTTTCTTT.

V and J are TRBV19 and TRBJ2-1; weak D call: TRBD2 (6 bases). CDR3 size: 17 residues. Germline CDR1 and CDR2: LNHDA and SQIVND (reference sequence). The ends were cut back, 4 bases at V and 0 bases at J, with 16 bases in the middle. The CDR3 DNA reads TGTGCCAGTAGTAACTCCCCGGCCGGGAGCTCCTACAATGAGCAGTTCTTC. Translation: CASSNSPAGSSYNEQFF.

This clonotype was observed at least ten times. In DNA, the CDR3 is TGTGCCAGCAGTGAAGATGCTGGAAACACCATATATTTT. It is translated as CASSEDAGNTIYF. V is TRBV2 and J is TRBJ1-3; D remains ambiguous. Trimming removed 1 base at V and 2 bases at J, with 3 bases between. The CDR3 totals 13 residues. Germline CDR1 SNHLY, CDR2 FYNNEI.

This clonotype was counted many times. The V gene is TRBV27, the J gene TRBJ2-7; no firm D call. The CDR3 length is 13 residues. Germline CDR1 MNHEY, CDR2 SMNVEV (reference sequence). V shed 2 bases and J shed 4 bases, with 9 bases lying between them. The CDR3 protein is CASSLAPGYEQYF. For the CDR3, the DNA is TGTGCCAGCAGTTTAGCGCCCGGTTACGAGCAGTACTTC.

In this sample, this clonotype turned up many times. The V gene is TRBV3-1, the J gene TRBJ1-5; TRBD1 is a possible D gene (6 bases). CDR3 size: 14 residues. CDR1 is LGHDT and CDR2 is YNNKEL in the germline V gene (reference sequence). V was clipped by 2 bases and J by 7 bases, with 12 bases between them. The CDR3 is CASSQSGQGQPQHF. The CDR3 DNA follows: TGTGCCAGCAGCCAATCGGGACAAGGGCAGCCCCAGCATTTT.